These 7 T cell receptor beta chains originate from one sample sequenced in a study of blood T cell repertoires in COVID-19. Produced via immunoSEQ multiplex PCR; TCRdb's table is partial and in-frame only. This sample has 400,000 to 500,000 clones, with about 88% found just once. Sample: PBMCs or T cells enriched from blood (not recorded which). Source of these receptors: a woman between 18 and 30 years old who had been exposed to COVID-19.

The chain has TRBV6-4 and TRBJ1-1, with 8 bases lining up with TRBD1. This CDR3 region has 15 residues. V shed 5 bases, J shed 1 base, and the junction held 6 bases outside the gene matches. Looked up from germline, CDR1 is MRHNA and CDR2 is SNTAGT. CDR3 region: CASSPQGAGNTEAFF. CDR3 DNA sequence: TGTGCCAGCAGTCCCCAGGGGGCTGGGAACACTGAAGCTTTCTTT.

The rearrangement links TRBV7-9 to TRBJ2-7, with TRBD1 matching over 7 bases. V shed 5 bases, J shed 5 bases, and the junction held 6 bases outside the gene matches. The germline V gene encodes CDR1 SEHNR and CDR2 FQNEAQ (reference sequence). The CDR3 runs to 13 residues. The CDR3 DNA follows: TGTGCCAGCAGCCTGCGACAGGGTAACGAGCAGTACTTC. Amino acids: CASSLRQGNEQYF.

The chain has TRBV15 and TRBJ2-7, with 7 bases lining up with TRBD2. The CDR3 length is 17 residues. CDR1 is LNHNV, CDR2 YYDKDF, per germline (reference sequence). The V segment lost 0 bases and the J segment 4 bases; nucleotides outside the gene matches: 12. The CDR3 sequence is CATSREGGTAAGYEQYF. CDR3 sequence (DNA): TGTGCCACCAGCAGAGAGGGAGGGACTGCCGCGGGGTACGAGCAGTACTTC.

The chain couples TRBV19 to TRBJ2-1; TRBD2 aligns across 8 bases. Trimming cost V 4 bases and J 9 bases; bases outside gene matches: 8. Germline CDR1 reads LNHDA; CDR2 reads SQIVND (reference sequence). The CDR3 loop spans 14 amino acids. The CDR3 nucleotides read TGTGCCAGTAGTAATACGGGAGGGCTAGGTGAGCAGTTCTTC. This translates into CASSNTGGLGEQFF.

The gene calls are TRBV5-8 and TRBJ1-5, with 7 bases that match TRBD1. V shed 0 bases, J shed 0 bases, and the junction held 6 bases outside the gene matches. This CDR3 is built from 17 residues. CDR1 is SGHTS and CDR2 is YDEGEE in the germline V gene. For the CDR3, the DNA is TGTGCCAGCAGCTTGGAGGGACAGATTTATAGCAATCAGCCCCAGCATTTT. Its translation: CASSLEGQIYSNQPQHF.

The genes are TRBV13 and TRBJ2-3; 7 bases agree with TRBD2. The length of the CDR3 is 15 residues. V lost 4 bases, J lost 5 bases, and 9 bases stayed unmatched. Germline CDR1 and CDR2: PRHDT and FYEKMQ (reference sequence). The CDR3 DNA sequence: TGTGCCAGCAGCTCCAGCGGGAACGGGGGAGATACGCAGTATTTT. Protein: CASSSSGNGGDTQYF. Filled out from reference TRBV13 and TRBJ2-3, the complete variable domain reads AAGVIQSPRHLIKEKRETATLKCYPIPRHDTVYWYQQGPGQDPQFLISFYEKMQSDKGSIPDRFSAQQFSDYHSELNMSSLELGDSALYFCASSSSGNGGDTQYFGPGTRLTVL.

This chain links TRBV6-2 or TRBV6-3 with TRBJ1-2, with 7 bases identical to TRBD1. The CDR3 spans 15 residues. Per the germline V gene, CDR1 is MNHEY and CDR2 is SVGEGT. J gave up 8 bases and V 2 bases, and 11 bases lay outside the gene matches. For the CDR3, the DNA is TGTGCCAGCAGTTACCCTGGGACAGCTTGGCTGGGCTACACCTTC. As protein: CASSYPGTAWLGYTF.